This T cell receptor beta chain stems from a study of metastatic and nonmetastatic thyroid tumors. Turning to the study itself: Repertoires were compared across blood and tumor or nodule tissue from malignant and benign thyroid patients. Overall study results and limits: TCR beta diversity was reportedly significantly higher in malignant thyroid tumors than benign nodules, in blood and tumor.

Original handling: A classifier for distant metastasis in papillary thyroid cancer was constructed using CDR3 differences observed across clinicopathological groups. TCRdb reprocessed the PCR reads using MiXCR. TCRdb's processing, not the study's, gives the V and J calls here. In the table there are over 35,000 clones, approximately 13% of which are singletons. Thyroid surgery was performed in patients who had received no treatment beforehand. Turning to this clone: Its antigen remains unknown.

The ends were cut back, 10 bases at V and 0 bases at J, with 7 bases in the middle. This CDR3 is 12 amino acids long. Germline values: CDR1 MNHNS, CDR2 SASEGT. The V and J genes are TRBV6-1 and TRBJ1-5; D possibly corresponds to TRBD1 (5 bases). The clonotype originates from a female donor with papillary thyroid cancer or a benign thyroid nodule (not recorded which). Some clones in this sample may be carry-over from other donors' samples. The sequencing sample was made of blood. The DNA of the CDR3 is TGTGCCATCCAGGGTAGCAATCAGCCCCAGCATTTT. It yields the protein CAIQGSNQPQHF.